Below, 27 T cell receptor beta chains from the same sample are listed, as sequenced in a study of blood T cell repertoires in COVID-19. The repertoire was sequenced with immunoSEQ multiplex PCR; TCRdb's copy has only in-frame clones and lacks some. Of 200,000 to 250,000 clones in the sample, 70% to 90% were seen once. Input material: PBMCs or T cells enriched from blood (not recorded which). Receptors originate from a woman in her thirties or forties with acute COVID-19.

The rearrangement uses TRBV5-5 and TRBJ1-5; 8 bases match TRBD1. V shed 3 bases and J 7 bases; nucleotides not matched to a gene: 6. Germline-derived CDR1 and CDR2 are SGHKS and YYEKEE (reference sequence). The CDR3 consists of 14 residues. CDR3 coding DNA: TGTGCCAGCAGCTCACAGGGGGTGGAGCAGCCCCAGCATTTT. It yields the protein CASSSQGVEQPQHF.

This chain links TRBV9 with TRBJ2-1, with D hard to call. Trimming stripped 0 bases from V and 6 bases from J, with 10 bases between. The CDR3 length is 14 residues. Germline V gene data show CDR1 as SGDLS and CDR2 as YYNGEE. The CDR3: CASSVGGTLNEQFF. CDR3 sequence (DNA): TGTGCCAGCAGCGTAGGCGGCACCCTCAATGAGCAGTTCTTC.

CDR3 amino acids: CASSLGPGTAYNEQFF. The CDR3 nucleotides read TGTGCCAGCAGCTTAGGACCCGGGACAGCATACAATGAGCAGTTCTTC. The chain links TRBV7-3 to TRBJ2-1, with TRBD1 identical over 7 bases. Trimming took 2 bases from V and 4 from J; bases not matched to a gene: 8. Germline V gene data show CDR1 as SGHTA and CDR2 as FQGTGA. There are 16 residues in the CDR3.

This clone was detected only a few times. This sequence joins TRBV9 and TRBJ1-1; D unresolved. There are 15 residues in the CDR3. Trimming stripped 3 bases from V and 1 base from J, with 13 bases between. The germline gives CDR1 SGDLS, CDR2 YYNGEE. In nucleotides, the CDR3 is TGTGCCAGCAGCGGCGGTCGAAGAACGAACACTGAAGCTTTCTTT. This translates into CASSGGRRTNTEAFF.

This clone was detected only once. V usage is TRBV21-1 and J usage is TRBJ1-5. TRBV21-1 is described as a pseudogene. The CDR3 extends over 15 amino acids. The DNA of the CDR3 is TGTGCCAGCAGCAAACTTTTAGGGGAGGATCAGCCCCAGCATTTT. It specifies CASSKLLGEDQPQHF.

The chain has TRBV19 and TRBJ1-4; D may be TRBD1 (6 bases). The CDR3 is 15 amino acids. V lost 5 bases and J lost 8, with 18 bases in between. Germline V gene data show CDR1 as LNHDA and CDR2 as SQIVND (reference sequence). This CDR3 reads CASSALTGIREKLFF. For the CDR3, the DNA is TGTGCCAGTAGTGCCTTAACAGGGATCCGGGAAAAACTGTTTTTT.

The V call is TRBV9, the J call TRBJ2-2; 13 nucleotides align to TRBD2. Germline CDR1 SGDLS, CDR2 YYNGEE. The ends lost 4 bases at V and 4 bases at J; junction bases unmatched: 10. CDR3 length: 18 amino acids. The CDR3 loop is CASSIYSGTSGVTGELFF. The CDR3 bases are TGTGCCAGCAGCATATATTCTGGGACTAGCGGGGTCACCGGGGAGCTGTTTTTT.

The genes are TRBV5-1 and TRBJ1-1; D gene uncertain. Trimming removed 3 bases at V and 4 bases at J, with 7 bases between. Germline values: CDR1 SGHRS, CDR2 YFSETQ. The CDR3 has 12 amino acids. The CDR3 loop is CASSSYGTEAFF. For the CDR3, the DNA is TGCGCCAGCAGCTCCTATGGCACTGAAGCTTTCTTT.

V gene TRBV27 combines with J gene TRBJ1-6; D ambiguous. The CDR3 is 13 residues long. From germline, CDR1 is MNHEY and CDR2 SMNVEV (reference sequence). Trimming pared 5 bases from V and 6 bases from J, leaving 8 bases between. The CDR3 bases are TGTGCCAGCAGTCGACTGACTAATTCACCCCTCCACTTT. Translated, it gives CASSRLTNSPLHF.

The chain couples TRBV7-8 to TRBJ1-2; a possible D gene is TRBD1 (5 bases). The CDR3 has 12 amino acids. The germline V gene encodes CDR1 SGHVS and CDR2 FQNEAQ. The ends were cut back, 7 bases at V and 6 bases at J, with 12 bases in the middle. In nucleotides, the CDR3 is TGTGCCAGCACACCCGGGGGGAATGGCTACACCTTC. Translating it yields CASTPGGNGYTF.

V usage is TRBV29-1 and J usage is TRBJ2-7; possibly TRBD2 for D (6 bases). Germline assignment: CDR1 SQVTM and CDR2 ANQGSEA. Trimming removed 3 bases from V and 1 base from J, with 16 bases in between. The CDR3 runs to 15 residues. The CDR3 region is CSVELPGLGSYEQYF. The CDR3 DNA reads TGCAGCGTTGAGCTCCCGGGACTGGGATCCTACGAGCAGTACTTC.

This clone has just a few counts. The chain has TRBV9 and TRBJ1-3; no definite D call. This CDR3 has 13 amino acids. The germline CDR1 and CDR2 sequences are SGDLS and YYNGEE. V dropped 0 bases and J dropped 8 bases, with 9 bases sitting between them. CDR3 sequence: CASSVAGLDTIYF. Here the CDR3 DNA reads TGTGCCAGCAGCGTAGCCGGGTTGGACACCATATATTTT.

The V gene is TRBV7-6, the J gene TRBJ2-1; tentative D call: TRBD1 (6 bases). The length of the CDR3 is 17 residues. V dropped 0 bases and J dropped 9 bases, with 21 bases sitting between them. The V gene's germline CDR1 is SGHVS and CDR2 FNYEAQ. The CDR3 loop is CASSLASGQPLRGEQFF. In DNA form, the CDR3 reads TGTGCCAGCAGCTTAGCGTCAGGCCAGCCTCTCAGGGGTGAGCAGTTCTTC. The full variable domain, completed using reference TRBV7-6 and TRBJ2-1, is GAGVSQSPRYKVTKRGQDVALRCDPISGHVSLYWYRQALGQGPEFLTYFNYEAQQDKSGLPNDRFSAERPEGSISTLTIQRTEQRDSAMYRCASSLASGQPLRGEQFFGPGTRLTVL.

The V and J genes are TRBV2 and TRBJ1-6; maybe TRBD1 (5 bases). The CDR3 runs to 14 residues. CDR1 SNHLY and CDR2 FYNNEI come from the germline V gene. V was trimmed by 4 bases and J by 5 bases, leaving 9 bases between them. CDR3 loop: CASSGGGNNSPLHF. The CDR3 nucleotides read TGTGCCAGCAGTGGGGGGGGGAATAATTCACCCCTCCACTTT.

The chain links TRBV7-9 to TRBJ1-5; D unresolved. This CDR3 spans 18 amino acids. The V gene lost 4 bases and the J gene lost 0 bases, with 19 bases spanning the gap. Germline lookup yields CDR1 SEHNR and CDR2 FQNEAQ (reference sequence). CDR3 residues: CASSSGPGNAHSNQPQHF. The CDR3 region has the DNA TGTGCCAGCAGCTCAGGCCCCGGGAATGCCCATAGCAATCAGCCCCAGCATTTT.

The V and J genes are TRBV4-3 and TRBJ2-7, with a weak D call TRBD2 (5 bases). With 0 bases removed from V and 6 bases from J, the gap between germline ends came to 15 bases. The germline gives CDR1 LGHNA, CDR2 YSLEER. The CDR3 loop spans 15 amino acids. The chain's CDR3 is CASSQERFGGREQYF. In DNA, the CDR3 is TGCGCCAGCAGCCAAGAGCGCTTCGGAGGTCGCGAGCAGTACTTC.

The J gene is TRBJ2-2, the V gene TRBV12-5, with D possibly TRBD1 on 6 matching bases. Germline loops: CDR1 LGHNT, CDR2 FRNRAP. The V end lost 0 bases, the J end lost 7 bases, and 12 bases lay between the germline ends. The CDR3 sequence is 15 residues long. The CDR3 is CASGLVAGAIGELFF. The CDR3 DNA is TGTGCTAGTGGTTTGGTCGCAGGGGCCATCGGGGAGCTGTTTTTT. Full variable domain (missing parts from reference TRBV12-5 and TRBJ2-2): DARVTQTPRHKVTEMGQEVTMRCQPILGHNTVFWYRQTMMQGLELLAYFRNRAPLDDSGMPKDRFSAEMPDATLATLKIQPSEPRDSAVYFCASGLVAGAIGELFFGEGSRLTVL.

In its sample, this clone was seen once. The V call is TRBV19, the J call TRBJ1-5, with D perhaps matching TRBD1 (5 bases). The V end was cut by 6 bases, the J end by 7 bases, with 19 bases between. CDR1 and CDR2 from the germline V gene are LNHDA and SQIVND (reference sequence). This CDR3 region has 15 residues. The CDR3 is CASSPTGAQGQPQHF. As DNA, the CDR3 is TGTGCCAGTAGCCCTACGGGAGCCCAGGGACAGCCCCAGCATTTT.

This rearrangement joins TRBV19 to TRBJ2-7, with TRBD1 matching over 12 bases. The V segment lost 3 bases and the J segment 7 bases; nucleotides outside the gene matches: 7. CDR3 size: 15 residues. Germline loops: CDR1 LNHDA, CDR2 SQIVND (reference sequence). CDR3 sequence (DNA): TGTGCCAGTAGTATGGGCCGGGACAGGGGGCAAGAGCAGTACTTC. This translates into CASSMGRDRGQEQYF.

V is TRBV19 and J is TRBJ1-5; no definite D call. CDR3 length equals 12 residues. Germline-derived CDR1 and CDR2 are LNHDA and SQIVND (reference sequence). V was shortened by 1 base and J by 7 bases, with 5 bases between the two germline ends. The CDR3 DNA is TGTGCCAGTAGTATAGGGCGGCAGCCCCAGCATTTT. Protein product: CASSIGRQPQHF.

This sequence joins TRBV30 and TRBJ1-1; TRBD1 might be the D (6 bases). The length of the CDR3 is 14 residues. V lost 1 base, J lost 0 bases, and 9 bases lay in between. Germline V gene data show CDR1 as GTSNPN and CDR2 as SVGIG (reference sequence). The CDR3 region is CAWSGQGMNTEAFF. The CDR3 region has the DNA TGTGCCTGGAGTGGGCAGGGGATGAACACTGAAGCTTTCTTT.

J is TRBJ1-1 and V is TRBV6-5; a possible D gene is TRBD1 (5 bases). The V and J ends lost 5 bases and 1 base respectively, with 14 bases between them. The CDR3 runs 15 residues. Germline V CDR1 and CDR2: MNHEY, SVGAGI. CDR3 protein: CASSSGGASNTEAFF. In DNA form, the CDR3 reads TGTGCCAGCAGTAGTGGAGGGGCTTCGAACACTGAAGCTTTCTTT.

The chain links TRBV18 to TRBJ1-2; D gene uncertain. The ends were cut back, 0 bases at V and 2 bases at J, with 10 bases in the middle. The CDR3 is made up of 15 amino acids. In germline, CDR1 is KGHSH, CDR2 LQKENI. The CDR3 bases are TGTGCCAGCTCACCACCGGTTGGAGGGAACTATGGCTACACCTTC. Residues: CASSPPVGGNYGYTF.

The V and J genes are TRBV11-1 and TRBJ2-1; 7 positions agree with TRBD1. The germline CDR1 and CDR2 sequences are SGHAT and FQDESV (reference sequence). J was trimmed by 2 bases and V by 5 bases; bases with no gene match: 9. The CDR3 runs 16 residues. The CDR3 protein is CASSLPRGPAYNEQFF. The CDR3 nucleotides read TGTGCCAGCAGCCTCCCGAGGGGGCCAGCCTACAATGAGCAGTTCTTC.

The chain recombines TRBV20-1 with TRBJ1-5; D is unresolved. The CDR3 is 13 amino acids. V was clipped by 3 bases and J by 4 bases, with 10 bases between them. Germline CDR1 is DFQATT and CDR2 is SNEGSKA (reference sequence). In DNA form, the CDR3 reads TGCAGTGCTAGTTCCGGGAGAAATCAGCCCCAGCATTTT. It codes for CSASSGRNQPQHF.

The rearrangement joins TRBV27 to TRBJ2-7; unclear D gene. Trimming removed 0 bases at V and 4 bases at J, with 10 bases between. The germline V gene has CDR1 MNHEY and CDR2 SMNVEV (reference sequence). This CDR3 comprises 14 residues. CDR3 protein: CASSLSRGLYEQYF. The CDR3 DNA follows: TGTGCCAGCAGTTTATCGCGCGGATTGTACGAGCAGTACTTC.

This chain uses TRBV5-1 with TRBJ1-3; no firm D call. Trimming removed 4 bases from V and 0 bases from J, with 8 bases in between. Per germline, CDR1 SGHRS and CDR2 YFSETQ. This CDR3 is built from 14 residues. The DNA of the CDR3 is TGCGCCAGCAGCCCGGAGGACTCTGGAAACACCATATATTTT. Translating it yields CASSPEDSGNTIYF.